Here is one T cell receptor beta chain with its context. Its antigen remains unidentified. The data were obtained in a study of regulatory T cells in long-lasting Graves disease. Building of the TCR beta libraries involved iRepertoire HTBI primers and Arm-PCR of CDR3 regions. TCRdb reanalysed the multiplex PCR reads using MiXCR and keeps one entry per CDR3 protein. There are 360,000 or so distinct CDR3 sequences in the sample; approximately 15% occur only once, and roughly 30% lies in the top ten. Study-wide results and limits: Persistent disease favored TRBV28, TRBJ1-2 and TRBJ2-5.

The germline V and J ends were trimmed by 4 bases and 2 bases, with 15 bases remaining between them. The CDR3 contains 15 residues. Germline V lookup: CDR1 SGHNT, CDR2 YYREEE (reference sequence). Time point here: newly diagnosed GD, antithyroid drugs for less than 3 months. The authors made the TCR library using RNA they extracted from PBMCs. Separately, the same data were catalogued under a study of T cells in Graves' hyperthyroidism and ophthalmopathy.

The clonotype was recovered from a man between 35 and 55 years old with Graves disease. J is TRBJ2-5 and V is TRBV5-4; the D gene is possibly TRBD2 (5 bases). The starting material was peripheral blood mononuclear cells (PBMCs), obtained at new diagnosis, from a patient treated with antithyroid drugs. The CDR3 sequence: CASSPDGVGQETQYF. CDR3 coding DNA: TGTGCCAGCAGCCCGGACGGGGTGGGGCAAGAGACCCAGTACTTC.